What follows is one T cell receptor beta chain and its context. These data originate in a study of cytomegalovirus exposure and HLA in healthy donors. Vbeta (60) and Jbeta (13) primers were used in the PCR. Clones were sequenced by immunoSEQ multiplex PCR, and TCRdb holds only the in-frame ones, with some missing. This table holds more than 60,000 clones, about 70% found once. The CDR3 is 13 amino acids. Germline V gene sequence: CDR1 KGHSH, CDR2 LQKENI. Between the trimmed V and J ends, which lost 4 bases and 0 bases, there was a span of 4 bases. The source of this sequence is a man between 18 and 29 years old in good health and CMV-seronegative. Sequenced: PBMCs. The rearrangement uses TRBV18 and TRBJ1-5, with D uncertain. CDR3 sequence: CASSRDSNQPQHF. The CDR3 bases are TGTGCCAGCTCACGCGATAGCAATCAGCCCCAGCATTTT.